This T cell receptor (beta chain) was recovered during a study of cytomegalovirus exposure and HLA in healthy donors. The PCR made use of 60 Vbeta and 13 Jbeta primers. The repertoire was sequenced with immunoSEQ multiplex PCR; TCRdb's copy has only in-frame clones and lacks some. This table holds some 97,000 clones, roughly 88% found once. General study points: Presence/absence results assume similar sequencing depth per donor, which may not hold.

The CDR3 covers 14 residues. From germline, CDR1 is SGHNT and CDR2 YYREEE (reference sequence). V shed 7 bases and J shed 4 bases, with 15 bases lying between them. Comments on this clone: Its antigen is unidentified.

Sequencing was done on a sample of PBMCs. The source of this sequence is a woman aged 18-29 years in good health and CMV-seronegative. The chain carries TRBV5-4 and TRBJ2-1, with D unresolved. In DNA, the CDR3 is TGTGCCAGCGGGTCACAGAGAAGATACAATGAGCAGTTCTTC. Protein: CASGSQRRYNEQFF.